These 31 T cell receptor beta chains came from one sample sequenced in a study of cytomegalovirus exposure and HLA in healthy donors. PCR employed 60 Vbeta and 13 Jbeta primers. The repertoire was sequenced with immunoSEQ multiplex PCR; TCRdb's copy has only in-frame clones and lacks some. The data hold 200,000 to 250,000 clones, with over 65% observed a single time. Sequenced input: PBMCs. The receptors stem from a man aged 35-49 years in good health and CMV-seronegative.

The chain is built from TRBV5-1 and TRBJ2-7, with a possible D match to TRBD2 (5 bases). Germline loops: CDR1 SGHRS, CDR2 YFSETQ. The V end was cut by 1 base, the J end by 3 bases, with 14 bases between. This CDR3 contains 15 residues. The CDR3 sequence: CASSLKREYGYEQYF. The CDR3 DNA follows: TGCGCCAGCAGCTTGAAAAGGGAGTACGGCTACGAGCAGTACTTC.

The rearrangement uses TRBV27 and TRBJ1-1; a possible D gene is TRBD1 (5 bases). V was cut by 7 bases and J by 6 bases, with 18 bases left in between. Germline CDR1 is MNHEY and CDR2 is SMNVEV (reference sequence). CDR3 length: 14 amino acids. CDR3 DNA sequence: TGTGCCAGCAAGGTGGGGGGACCTACCTCTGAAGCTTTCTTT. Its protein product is CASKVGGPTSEAFF.

For this clone: Different DNA sequences within this sample yield the same CDR3. The rearrangement uses TRBV7-2 and TRBJ2-2, with TRBD1 as a possible D gene (5 bases). Germline loops: CDR1 SGHTA, CDR2 FQGNSA. V was clipped by 3 bases and J by 1 base, with 6 bases between them. The CDR3 covers 14 residues. The CDR3 reads CASSLQGNTGELFF. CDR3 DNA: TGTGCCAGCAGCTTGCAGGGGAACACCGGGGAGCTGTTTTTT. The full variable domain, with the rest looked up from reference TRBV7-2 and TRBJ2-2, is GAGVSQSPSNKVTEKGKDVELRCDPISGHTALYWYRQSLGQGLEFLIYFQGNSAPDKSGLPSDRFSAERTGGSVSTLTIQRTQQEDSAVYLCASSLQGNTGELFFGEGSRLTVL.

The gene calls are TRBV19 and TRBJ2-3, with unresolved D. The CDR3 length is 13 residues. Trimming cost V 6 bases and J 0 bases, with 7 bases left between them. Germline V CDR1 and CDR2: LNHDA, SQIVND (reference sequence). CDR3 loop: CASSPASTDTQYF. CDR3 DNA: TGTGCCAGTAGCCCCGCGAGCACAGATACGCAGTATTTT.

J is TRBJ1-2 and V is TRBV10-3; perhaps TRBD1 as D (5 bases). Trimming pared 6 bases from V and 1 base from J, leaving 15 bases between. This CDR3 spans 15 amino acids. Germline CDR1 and CDR2: ENHRY and SYGVKD. In DNA form, the CDR3 reads TGTGCCATCAGCGATCCAGGGTGGGATAACTATGGCTACACCTTC. Encoded protein: CAISDPGWDNYGYTF.

The chain links TRBV6-5 to TRBJ2-7; tentatively, D is TRBD2 (7 bases). Germline loops: CDR1 MNHEY, CDR2 SVGAGI. Between the trimmed V and J ends, which lost 6 bases and 3 bases, there was a span of 12 bases. The CDR3 is 13 amino acids. This chain's CDR3 is CASSQGGVYEQYF. CDR3 nucleotide sequence: TGTGCCAGCAGCCAAGGGGGGGTCTACGAGCAGTACTTC.

The V and J genes are TRBV6-1 and TRBJ1-2, with D hard to call. V was pared by 2 bases and J by 4 bases, with 14 bases between. Germline V gene data show CDR1 as MNHNS and CDR2 as SASEGT. This CDR3 spans 15 amino acids. CDR3 protein: CASSERPGEPYGYTF. CDR3 DNA: TGTGCCAGCAGTGAACGGCCGGGAGAACCCTATGGCTACACCTTC.

This chain connects TRBV28 to TRBJ2-7; 7 nucleotides align to TRBD2. Germline lookup yields CDR1 MDHEN and CDR2 SYDVKM. Germline trimming cut 3 bases from V and 4 bases from J; bases unmatched to any gene: 6. The CDR3 consists of 14 residues. CDR3 sequence (DNA): TGTGCCAGCAGTTTCGGCGGGGGTAGGTACGAGCAGTACTTC. It codes for CASSFGGGRYEQYF.

The rearrangement links TRBV27 to TRBJ2-1; D remains unclear. V dropped 6 bases and J dropped 3 bases, with 9 bases sitting between them. CDR1 MNHEY and CDR2 SMNVEV come from the germline V gene (reference sequence). The CDR3 has 13 amino acids. CDR3 sequence reads: CASRVRDYNEQFF. In nucleotides, the CDR3 is TGTGCCAGCAGGGTGCGAGACTACAATGAGCAGTTCTTC.

This chain links TRBV5-4 with TRBJ2-2, with TRBD1 matching over 7 bases. Germline V lookup: CDR1 SGHNT, CDR2 YYREEE (reference sequence). The CDR3 is 19 residues long. V lost 4 bases, J lost 2 bases, and 17 bases stayed unmatched. The CDR3 DNA reads TGTGCCAGCAGCCCAATACAGGGGCCGCGCCGTATTAACACCGGGGAGCTGTTTTTT. This translates into CASSPIQGPRRINTGELFF.

As to this clone: A read error may account for a junction end that differs from germline. The chain links TRBV10-3 to TRBJ2-1; D is unresolved. The CDR3 covers 12 residues. Per germline, CDR1 ENHRY and CDR2 SYGVKD. The CDR3 DNA reads as TGTGCCATCAGTGAGACGGTCGATGAGCGGTTCTTC. It yields the protein CAISETVDERFF.

The rearrangement links TRBV9 to TRBJ2-2, with D possibly TRBD2 on 6 matching bases. The CDR3 runs 16 residues. The ends were cut back, 2 bases at V and 3 bases at J, with 14 bases in the middle. CDR1 is SGDLS, CDR2 YYNGEE, per germline. CDR3 sequence: CASSVGLLRDTGELFF. In nucleotides, the CDR3 is TGTGCCAGCAGCGTGGGACTTCTCAGAGACACCGGGGAGCTGTTTTTT.

A few counts support this clone. V gene TRBV7-3 combines with J gene TRBJ2-2; D not resolved. V was pared by 0 bases and J by 6 bases, with 17 bases between. CDR1 is SGHTA and CDR2 is FQGTGA in the germline V gene. CDR3 length: 17 residues. CDR3 nucleotides: TGTGCCAGCAGCTTAACGGCCCTCAACGCTCTGTCCGGGGAGCTGTTTTTT. It translates to CASSLTALNALSGELFF.

The rearrangement links TRBV5-6 to TRBJ1-3; D is undetermined. Looked up from germline, CDR1 is SGHDT and CDR2 is YYEEEE. The CDR3 extends over 14 amino acids. The ends were cut back, 3 bases at V and 0 bases at J, with 7 bases in the middle. The CDR3 bases are TGTGCCAGCAGCTCCGACTCCTCTGGAAACACCATATATTTT. Protein product: CASSSDSSGNTIYF.

The chain joins TRBV5-4 to TRBJ2-1, with 9 nucleotides matching TRBD2. CDR1 is SGHNT and CDR2 is YYREEE in the germline V gene (reference sequence). Losses at the gene ends were 4 bases for V and 1 base for J; bases not matched to a gene: 12. The CDR3 length is 18 residues. Written as DNA, the CDR3 is TGTGCCAGCAGCGCATTAGCGGGGGCCACGAGGTCCTACAATGAGCAGTTCTTC. The encoded protein is CASSALAGATRSYNEQFF. Supplemented by reference TRBV5-4 and TRBJ2-1, the full variable domain reads ETGVTQSPTHLIKTRGQQVTLRCSSQSGHNTVSWYQQALGQGPQFIFQYYREEENGRGNFPPRFSGLQFPNYSSELNVNALELDDSALYLCASSALAGATRSYNEQFFGPGTRLTVL.

The CDR3 DNA reads TGTGCCAGCAGCCTTCGCGGGGGGGCTTGGGAGACCCAGTACTTC. This encodes CASSLRGGAWETQYF. This chain uses TRBV11-2 with TRBJ2-5, with TRBD2 identical over 9 bases. CDR1 and CDR2 (germline): SGHAT, FQNNGV. J lost 5 bases, V lost 5 bases, and 9 bases had no gene match. The CDR3 has 15 residues.

V and J are TRBV6-4 and TRBJ2-3; D gene unclear. The CDR3 length is 12 residues. Germline V gene sequence: CDR1 MRHNA, CDR2 SNTAGT. V lost 0 bases and J 7 bases, leaving 5 bases between the germline ends. The CDR3 nucleotides read TGTGCCAGCAGTGACTCATCTCATACGCAGTATTTT. Translating gives CASSDSSHTQYF.

V usage is TRBV7-9 and J usage is TRBJ2-7, with 10 bases that match TRBD1. J gave up 4 bases and V 5 bases, and 8 bases lay outside the gene matches. The germline V gene has CDR1 SEHNR and CDR2 FQNEAQ (reference sequence). This CDR3 comprises 15 residues. For the CDR3, the DNA is TGTGCCAGCAGCCCCGACAGGGGGCCGGGGTACGAGCAGTACTTC. Translating it yields CASSPDRGPGYEQYF.

The gene calls are TRBV7-9 and TRBJ2-7, with D hard to call. Germline V gene lookup returns CDR1 SEHNR and CDR2 FQNEAQ (reference sequence). CDR3 length: 11 residues. Deletions cut 3 bases from V and 3 bases from J, with 3 bases between. The CDR3 here is CASSFSYEQYF. CDR3 in DNA: TGTGCCAGCAGCTTCAGCTACGAGCAGTACTTC.

The V gene is TRBV7-2, the J gene TRBJ2-1; D perhaps matches TRBD2 (5 bases). Germline V gene sequence: CDR1 SGHTA, CDR2 FQGNSA. The CDR3 contains 13 residues. The V end was cut by 6 bases, the J end by 6 bases, with 12 bases between. The chain's CDR3 is CASRMGGGNEQFF. Here the CDR3 DNA reads TGTGCCAGCAGGATGGGCGGAGGCAATGAGCAGTTCTTC.

This clone was detected only once. The rearrangement links TRBV11-2 to TRBJ1-1; no clear D gene. Looked up from germline, CDR1 is SGHAT and CDR2 is FQNNGV. The CDR3 spans 15 residues. V was pared by 5 bases and J by 4 bases, with 17 bases between. CDR3 protein: CASSHPAGIGTEAFF. In DNA, the CDR3 is TGTGCCAGCAGCCATCCTGCGGGCATTGGCACTGAAGCTTTCTTT.

The chain uses TRBV11-2 and TRBJ1-2, with TRBD1 identical over 7 bases. With 4 bases clipped from V and 13 bases from J, the junction kept 6 bases outside the gene matches. CDR1 and CDR2 (germline): SGHAT, FQNNGV. The CDR3 totals 11 residues. The CDR3 is CASSSWTGGTF. CDR3 nucleotides: TGTGCCAGCAGCTCGTGGACAGGCGGCACCTTC.

This clone has a single count. V and J are TRBV15 and TRBJ1-5, with TRBD1 as a possible D gene (5 bases). The CDR3 spans 15 residues. Trimming left V 0 bases short and J 6 bases short, with 12 bases between. Per the germline V gene, CDR1 is LNHNV and CDR2 is YYDKDF (reference sequence). CDR3 sequence reads: CATSRDLGGTQPQHF. CDR3 sequence (DNA): TGTGCCACCAGCAGAGATTTGGGGGGAACTCAGCCCCAGCATTTT.

The V and J genes are TRBV28 and TRBJ2-2; 8 bases agree with TRBD1. The V and J ends lost 6 bases and 6 bases, in that order; junction bases with no gene match: 9. This CDR3 comprises 15 residues. Germline V CDR1 and CDR2: MDHEN, SYDVKM. The DNA of the CDR3 is TGTGCCAGCAGGCGGGACAGGATAGCAGCCGGGGAGCTGTTTTTT. It is translated as CASRRDRIAAGELFF.

The chain has TRBV7-2 and TRBJ2-7, with a possible D match to TRBD1 (6 bases). This CDR3 has 17 amino acids. Trimming took off 1 base at V and 3 bases at J, with 19 bases between the two ends. Germline CDR1 SGHTA, CDR2 FQGNSA. Here the CDR3 DNA reads TGTGCCAGCAGCTTAGTAGGTGCAGGGGCCCCCGACTACGAGCAGTACTTC. This gives the protein CASSLVGAGAPDYEQYF.

This chain connects TRBV5-4 to TRBJ1-4; D not resolved. The CDR3 extends over 16 amino acids. V lost 3 bases and J lost 4, with 16 bases in between. Germline-derived CDR1 and CDR2 are SGHNT and YYREEE (reference sequence). In DNA form, the CDR3 reads TGTGCCAGCAGCTCCGGCGGGGTAGGCCTTAATGAAAAACTGTTTTTT. Its protein is CASSSGGVGLNEKLFF.

The chain couples TRBV6-5 to TRBJ2-1; 16 bases are a match to TRBD2. The CDR3 runs to 16 residues. The junction had 4 bases not matched to a gene; V was cut back by 2 bases and J by 9 bases. The germline V gene has CDR1 MNHEY and CDR2 SVGAGI. The CDR3 bases are TGTGCCAGCAGTTACCTGGGACTAGCGGGGGGGTTTGAGCAGTTCTTC. Residues: CASSYLGLAGGFEQFF.

About this clone: Compared with germline, one end of the junction differs, possibly owing to a read error. Here the CDR3 reads CSSSPVTGELFF. DNA for the CDR3: TGTTCCAGCAGCCCCGTTACCGGGGAGCTGTTTTTT. The chain is built from TRBV7-9 and TRBJ2-2; D unresolved. This CDR3 has 12 residues. CDR1 and CDR2 (germline): SEHNR, FQNEAQ (reference sequence).

V is TRBV10-3 and J is TRBJ1-5, with D unclear. CDR3 length: 13 residues. Germline V gene sequence: CDR1 ENHRY, CDR2 SYGVKD. Trimming took off 3 bases at V and 7 bases at J, with 10 bases between the two ends. CDR3 coding DNA: TGTGCCATCAGTGAACCCCCGGGACAGCCCCAGCATTTT. This sequence encodes CAISEPPGQPQHF.

This rearrangement joins TRBV4-1 to TRBJ2-1, with TRBD2 as a possible D gene (5 bases). V was trimmed by 3 bases and J by 10 bases, leaving 16 bases between them. Germline assignment: CDR1 MGHRA and CDR2 YSYEKL. The CDR3 consists of 14 residues. The DNA for the CDR3 is TGCGCCAGCAGCCATGGGCCTAGCTCAGGAGAGCAGTTCTTC. Protein product: CASSHGPSSGEQFF.

The V and J genes are TRBV27 and TRBJ2-3; 7 bases are shared with TRBD1. Germline V gene sequence: CDR1 MNHEY, CDR2 SMNVEV (reference sequence). CDR3 length equals 15 residues. V shed 6 bases and J 0 bases; nucleotides not matched to a gene: 6. CDR3 amino acids: CASSLGQVSTDTQYF. CDR3 nucleotide sequence: TGTGCCAGCAGCCTAGGACAGGTTAGCACAGATACGCAGTATTTT.